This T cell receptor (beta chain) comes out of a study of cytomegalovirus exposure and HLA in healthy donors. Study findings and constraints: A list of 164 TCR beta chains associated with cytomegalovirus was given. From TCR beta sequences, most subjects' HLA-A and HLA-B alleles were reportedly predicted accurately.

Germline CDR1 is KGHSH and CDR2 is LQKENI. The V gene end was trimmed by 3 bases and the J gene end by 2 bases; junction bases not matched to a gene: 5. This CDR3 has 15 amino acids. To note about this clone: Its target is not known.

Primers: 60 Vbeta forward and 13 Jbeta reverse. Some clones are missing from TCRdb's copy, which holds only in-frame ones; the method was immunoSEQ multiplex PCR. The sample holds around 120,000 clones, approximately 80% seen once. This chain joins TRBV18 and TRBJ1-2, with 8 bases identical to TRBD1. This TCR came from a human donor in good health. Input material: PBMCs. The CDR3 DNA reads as TGTGCCAGCTCACCGACTGGACAGGGAAACTATGGCTACACCTTC. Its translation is CASSPTGQGNYGYTF.